This is a list of T cell receptor beta chains from one sample in a study of post-analysis software for immune sequencing data. TCRdb recomputed calls from the PCR reads with MiXCR, one row per CDR3 protein. The repertoire holds roughly 650,000 distinct CDR3 sequences, with around 60% as singletons. Sequencing was carried out using blood. All receptors derive from a girl aged 2 to 10 with multiple sclerosis. Both conserved end residues are part of each CDR3. D genes are given only for firm matches. A row's size may be missing; if present it is once, few, many or a size class.

j_call: TRBJ2-7; clone_size: .; d_call: TRBD2; v_call: TRBV20-1; cdr3_nt: TGCAGTGCTAGAGATCCGACTAGCGGGACATACGAGCAGTACTTC; cdr3_aa: CSARDPTSGTYEQYF
j_call: TRBJ1-5; clone_size: .; d_call: .; v_call: TRBV5-6; cdr3_nt: TGTGCCAGCAGCTGGGGGAATCGCAATCAGCCCCAGCATTTT; cdr3_aa: CASSWGNRNQPQHF
j_call: TRBJ2-3; clone_size: .; d_call: .; v_call: TRBV29-1; cdr3_nt: TGCAGCGATTCAGGGGTGATGTCAGATACGCAGTATTTT; cdr3_aa: CSDSGVMSDTQYF
j_call: TRBJ2-1; clone_size: .; d_call: .; v_call: TRBV5-1; cdr3_nt: TGCGCCAGCAGCCCCGTGGCATATTACAATGAGCAGTTCTTC; cdr3_aa: CASSPVAYYNEQFF
j_call: TRBJ2-1; clone_size: .; d_call: .; v_call: TRBV29-1; cdr3_nt: TGCAGCGTCCGCAGGGAGACCTACAATGAGCAGTTCTTC; cdr3_aa: CSVRRETYNEQFF
j_call: TRBJ2-3; clone_size: .; d_call: TRBD2; v_call: TRBV7-3; cdr3_nt: TGTGCCAGCAGCAATCCGGGACTAGATAATACGCAGTATTTT; cdr3_aa: CASSNPGLDNTQYF
j_call: TRBJ1-2; clone_size: .; d_call: .; v_call: TRBV20-1; cdr3_nt: TGCAGTGCTTCGGAGACATCCCCTTATGGCTACACCTTC; cdr3_aa: CSASETSPYGYTF
j_call: TRBJ2-3; clone_size: .; d_call: .; v_call: TRBV5-1; cdr3_nt: TGCGCCAGCAGCCTACCCCTCGGACAGCGCGCCTTCACAGATACGCAGTATTTT; cdr3_aa: CASSLPLGQRAFTDTQYF
j_call: TRBJ2-1; clone_size: .; d_call: .; v_call: TRBV28; cdr3_nt: TGTGCCAGCAGTTCTTTAAAACCGACAAATTACAATGAGCAGTTCTTC; cdr3_aa: CASSSLKPTNYNEQFF
j_call: TRBJ2-3; clone_size: few; d_call: .; v_call: TRBV7-2; cdr3_nt: TGTGCCAGCAGCCTCCAACACGGTGGAGATACGCAGTATTTT; cdr3_aa: CASSLQHGGDTQYF
j_call: TRBJ2-7; clone_size: .; d_call: .; v_call: TRBV6-5; cdr3_nt: TGTGCCAGCAGCTCAAGGGCGAGCTCCTACGAGCAGTACTTC; cdr3_aa: CASSSRASSYEQYF
j_call: TRBJ2-3; clone_size: .; d_call: TRBD2; v_call: TRBV29-1; cdr3_nt: TGCAGCGTTACTAGCGGGGGGGCCAATACGCAGTATTTT; cdr3_aa: CSVTSGGANTQYF
j_call: TRBJ1-5; clone_size: .; d_call: TRBD1; v_call: TRBV4-2; cdr3_nt: TGTGCCAGCAGCCCAGAACGACCGGGACAGGGGGATCAGCCCCAGCATTTT; cdr3_aa: CASSPERPGQGDQPQHF
j_call: TRBJ1-1; clone_size: .; d_call: TRBD1; v_call: TRBV2; cdr3_nt: TGTGCCAGCAGTGAATTGGGACAGAGGACTGAAGCTTTCTTT; cdr3_aa: CASSELGQRTEAFF
j_call: TRBJ1-2; clone_size: .; d_call: .; v_call: TRBV7-2; cdr3_nt: TGTGCCAGCAGCTTAGGGGCGGAGTATCATGGCTACACCTTC; cdr3_aa: CASSLGAEYHGYTF
j_call: TRBJ2-2; clone_size: .; d_call: TRBD2; v_call: TRBV7-2; cdr3_nt: TGTGCCAGCAGCTCCTTTGGTAGCGGGGGGGCAACGGGGGAGCTGTTTTTT; cdr3_aa: CASSSFGSGGATGELFF
j_call: TRBJ2-3; clone_size: .; d_call: TRBD1; v_call: TRBV5-1; cdr3_nt: TGCGCCAGCAGCTTCGGGACAGGGTACACAGATACGCAGTATTTT; cdr3_aa: CASSFGTGYTDTQYF
j_call: TRBJ1-5; clone_size: .; d_call: .; v_call: TRBV28; cdr3_nt: TGTGCCAGCAGGAGGGGGTCCCAGCCCCAGCATTTT; cdr3_aa: CASRRGSQPQHF
j_call: TRBJ1-2; clone_size: .; d_call: .; v_call: TRBV12-3/TRBV12-4; cdr3_nt: TGTGCCAGCATCTTGGGGGGTTCGAACTATGGCTACACCTTC; cdr3_aa: CASILGGSNYGYTF
j_call: TRBJ2-7; clone_size: few; d_call: TRBD2; v_call: TRBV12-3/TRBV12-4; cdr3_nt: TGTGCCAGCAGCCCAGGACTAGCAGAAACCTACGAGCAGTACTTC; cdr3_aa: CASSPGLAETYEQYF
j_call: TRBJ1-2; clone_size: few; d_call: .; v_call: TRBV10-3; cdr3_nt: TGTGCCATCAGTGGGGTCTCGGCAGGGGAGGACTACACCTTC; cdr3_aa: CAISGVSAGEDYTF
j_call: TRBJ2-1; clone_size: .; d_call: TRBD1; v_call: TRBV7-2; cdr3_nt: TGTGCCAGCAGCTTCCCCAGGGGGATATTCGATGAGCAGTTCTTC; cdr3_aa: CASSFPRGIFDEQFF
j_call: TRBJ2-1; clone_size: .; d_call: .; v_call: TRBV29-1; cdr3_nt: TGCAGCGTTGTCTTTGAGCTTGGCTCCTACAATGAGCAGTTCTTC; cdr3_aa: CSVVFELGSYNEQFF
j_call: TRBJ2-2; clone_size: .; d_call: .; v_call: TRBV7-6; cdr3_nt: TGTGCCAGCAGCTTAGCCGGGGGACTCAACACCGGGGAGCTGTTTTTT; cdr3_aa: CASSLAGGLNTGELFF
j_call: TRBJ1-1; clone_size: few; d_call: TRBD1; v_call: TRBV7-9; cdr3_nt: TGTGCCAGCAGTTATGAGGACAGGGTAGCTTTCTTT; cdr3_aa: CASSYEDRVAFF
j_call: TRBJ2-5; clone_size: .; d_call: TRBD2; v_call: TRBV6-5; cdr3_nt: TGTGCCAGCAGTCCTATTAGCGGGGGGGCGCGAGAGACCCAGTACTTC; cdr3_aa: CASSPISGGARETQYF
j_call: TRBJ2-3; clone_size: .; d_call: .; v_call: TRBV6-2/TRBV6-3; cdr3_nt: TGTGCCAGCAGTTACGGTGGAGGAAACACAGATACGCAGTATTTT; cdr3_aa: CASSYGGGNTDTQYF
j_call: TRBJ2-1; clone_size: .; d_call: .; v_call: TRBV4-2; cdr3_nt: TGTGCCAGCAGCCAAGGGCAGGGACGGGCCTACAATGAGCAGTTCTTC; cdr3_aa: CASSQGQGRAYNEQFF
j_call: TRBJ2-5; clone_size: .; d_call: .; v_call: TRBV6-2/TRBV6-3; cdr3_nt: TGTGCCAGCAGCACAACGACAGAGACCCAGTACTTC; cdr3_aa: CASSTTTETQYF
j_call: TRBJ2-5; clone_size: .; d_call: .; v_call: TRBV29-1; cdr3_nt: TGCGGCGCGAGACAGGGCGGGGGAGAGACCCAGTACTTC; cdr3_aa: CGARQGGGETQYF
j_call: TRBJ2-3; clone_size: .; d_call: .; v_call: TRBV4-1; cdr3_nt: TGCGCCAGCAGCCAAGATCCGCGGGGGCGAGATACGCAGTATTTT; cdr3_aa: CASSQDPRGRDTQYF
j_call: TRBJ2-5; clone_size: .; d_call: TRBD1; v_call: TRBV5-1; cdr3_nt: TGCGCCAGCAGCGCAGGGACAGGAGGGGAGACCCAGTACTTC; cdr3_aa: CASSAGTGGETQYF
j_call: TRBJ2-5; clone_size: .; d_call: TRBD2; v_call: TRBV9; cdr3_nt: TGTGCCAGCGGGGGGGACCCTAGGGAGACCCAGTACTTC; cdr3_aa: CASGGDPRETQYF
j_call: TRBJ1-1; clone_size: many; d_call: .; v_call: TRBV18; cdr3_nt: TGTGCCAGCTCACAGGGGCGGAACACTGAAGCTTTCTTT; cdr3_aa: CASSQGRNTEAFF
j_call: TRBJ1-2; clone_size: .; d_call: .; v_call: TRBV7-9; cdr3_nt: TGTGCCAGCAGCTCGCAGGAAAATAGCGGCTACACCTTC; cdr3_aa: CASSSQENSGYTF
j_call: TRBJ2-6; clone_size: .; d_call: TRBD2; v_call: TRBV2; cdr3_nt: TGTGCCAGCAGTCCCCTTGGACTAGCGGAACACTCTGGGGCCAACGTCCTGACTTTC; cdr3_aa: CASSPLGLAEHSGANVLTF
j_call: TRBJ2-1; clone_size: once; d_call: TRBD1; v_call: TRBV10-2; cdr3_nt: TGCGCCAGCAGGGAGACAGGGACCAATGAGCAGTTCTTC; cdr3_aa: CASRETGTNEQFF
j_call: TRBJ2-3; clone_size: many; d_call: .; v_call: TRBV5-1; cdr3_nt: TGTGCCAGCAGCTTAGTGGGAGATACGCAGTATTTT; cdr3_aa: CASSLVGDTQYF
j_call: TRBJ2-1; clone_size: once; d_call: TRBD1; v_call: TRBV29-1; cdr3_nt: TGCAGCGGAGTAGGGACAGCCTACAATGAGCAGTTCTTC; cdr3_aa: CSGVGTAYNEQFF
j_call: TRBJ1-2; clone_size: .; d_call: TRBD1; v_call: TRBV19; cdr3_nt: TGTGCCAGTAGAGAAGACAGGGGTTCTGGCTACACCTTC; cdr3_aa: CASREDRGSGYTF
j_call: TRBJ2-1; clone_size: once; d_call: .; v_call: TRBV7-9; cdr3_nt: TGTGCCAGCAGCACATCTAGCGCCTCCTACAATGAGCAGTTCTTC; cdr3_aa: CASSTSSASYNEQFF
j_call: TRBJ2-7; clone_size: once; d_call: .; v_call: TRBV18; cdr3_nt: TGTGCCAGCTCACCTCTAGACAGAGCCTACGAGCAGTACTTC; cdr3_aa: CASSPLDRAYEQYF
j_call: TRBJ2-7; clone_size: .; d_call: .; v_call: TRBV7-2; cdr3_nt: TGTGCCAGCAGCCCACAGGGTGGAGGCTCCTACGAGCAGTACTTC; cdr3_aa: CASSPQGGGSYEQYF
j_call: TRBJ2-1; clone_size: few; d_call: .; v_call: TRBV7-2; cdr3_nt: TGTGCCAGCAGCTTCTACGGAACCTACAATGAGCAGTTCTTC; cdr3_aa: CASSFYGTYNEQFF
j_call: TRBJ2-3; clone_size: .; d_call: TRBD2; v_call: TRBV7-9; cdr3_nt: TGTGCCAGCATGCCAGAGAATCCTAGCGGGAGGGCCCTGGATACGCAGTATTTT; cdr3_aa: CASMPENPSGRALDTQYF
j_call: TRBJ2-2; clone_size: once; d_call: .; v_call: TRBV7-3; cdr3_nt: TGTGCCAGCAGCTTCACCCCCGGGACGCAGGGAGCCGGGGAGCTGTTTTTT; cdr3_aa: CASSFTPGTQGAGELFF
j_call: TRBJ2-7; clone_size: .; d_call: .; v_call: TRBV12-3/TRBV12-4; cdr3_nt: TGTGCCAGCAGGGGGACCACAAGCTCCTACGAGCAGTACTTC; cdr3_aa: CASRGTTSSYEQYF
j_call: TRBJ2-1; clone_size: .; d_call: .; v_call: TRBV19; cdr3_nt: TGTGCCAGTAGTATTGGGCGCATCTCGAGCTCCTACAATGAGCAGTTCTTC; cdr3_aa: CASSIGRISSSYNEQFF
j_call: TRBJ2-1; clone_size: .; d_call: .; v_call: TRBV6-2/TRBV6-3; cdr3_nt: TGTGCCAGCAGTTACTCGAGTCCAGACAATGAGCAGTTCTTC; cdr3_aa: CASSYSSPDNEQFF
j_call: TRBJ2-7; clone_size: .; d_call: TRBD2; v_call: TRBV9; cdr3_nt: TGTGCCAGCAGCGCTAGCGGGAGACTTTACGAGCAGTACTTC; cdr3_aa: CASSASGRLYEQYF